Detailed here is one T cell receptor beta chain. Its specificity is unknown. V shed 5 bases and J 5 bases; nucleotides not matched to a gene: 6. CDR1 MNHNY and CDR2 SVGAGI come from the germline V gene (reference sequence). The CDR3 length is 14 residues. PCR employed 60 Vbeta and 13 Jbeta primers. Per the authors' pipeline: Later, an analysis found 65 million to 85 million unique TCR beta chains, and 9.5 million to 12 million of these were shared. Produced via immunoSEQ multiplex PCR; TCRdb's table is partial and in-frame only. V and J calls and clone size come straight from that table; D and trimming were deduced from the DNA. The sample has some 47,000 clones; the top ten hold 2% to 2.5%. This sample was included in a study of cytomegalovirus exposure and HLA in healthy donors. Looking at the study overall: An early data release held approximately 80 million unique TCRs from HLA-typed donors. Study-wide results and limits: Cytomegalovirus-associated status was assigned to 164 TCR beta chains.

The receptor was isolated from a woman in her thirties or forties in good health and CMV-seronegative. This chain joins TRBV6-6 and TRBJ2-1, with TRBD1 identical over 7 bases. The sequencing input was PBMCs. The CDR3 DNA is TGTGCCAGCAGTGACAGGGCGGACGACAATGAGCAGTTCTTC. This gives the protein CASSDRADDNEQFF.